This TCR beta chain comes out of a study of T cells in Graves' hyperthyroidism and ophthalmopathy (dated by TCRdb to the late 2010s). Background on the whole study: Peripheral blood was collected at initial diagnosis, before any treatment. To identify TCR V-J signatures that set the groups apart, the researchers used a discovery cohort of about a hundred patients, made up of 43 with Graves' ophthalmopathy and 57 with stable Graves' hyperthyroidism. Whether ophthalmopathy could be predicted prospectively was tested in an independent validation cohort made up of under 20 hyperthyroidism patients plus 17 patients who later progressed to ophthalmopathy. The approximately 100 discovery patients were randomly split 7:3 into training and test sets. The study also compared thyroid tissue and blood T-cell repertoires from five or six Graves' hyperthyroidism patients. Once sampling was done, hyperthyroidism patients were given methimazole at a starting dose of 30 mg daily, whereas ophthalmopathy patients were given high-dose intravenous methylprednisolone. According to the paper, TCR Vbeta CDR3 sequencing was carried out on approximately 140 peripheral blood samples, which came from some 41 ophthalmopathy, 75 or so hyperthyroidism and approximately 17 progressor patients.

Graves' hyperthyroidism was defined as stable when no progression to ophthalmopathy occurred over 18 months of follow-up. Hyperthyroidism patients were aged 18 to 65 years and newly diagnosed, with disease duration of less than 2 months. Any patient with an uncontrolled infection, another autoimmune disease, pregnancy or lactation was excluded. Diagnoses relied on clinical symptoms, serum thyroxine and TRAb, thyroid ultrasound and orbital computed tomography. PBMCs were isolated from about 10 ml of fresh peripheral blood by Ficoll-Paque density gradient centrifugation. Trizol reagent was used to extract total RNA, and RNA quality was then checked on an Agilent 2100 Bioanalyzer. Amplification of TCR beta CDR3 regions was carried out from RNA transcripts. The TCR CDR3 was subjected to a first round of RT-PCR using the HTBI primer set and the Qiagen OneStep RT-PCR kit. The libraries were constructed in a second round of multiplex PCR and then size-selected and purified. Sequencing of the libraries was done on an Illumina HiSeq2000 using paired-end 100 bp reads. The authors processed their data as follows. SOAPnuke was used to process the raw data, removing reads that contained adapters or uncalled bases, had a mean Phred below 15, or lacked an exact match to the constant primer or identifier. High-quality paired reads were merged using COPE v1.2.5, and each unique nucleotide sequence was defined as a clonotype. MiTCR v1.1 was used to align clonotypes to the IMGT TRBV, TRBD and TRBJ reference segments. The analysis included only V-J combinations with a frequency above 0.0001, which together covered around 99% of the repertoires. The TCS score was defined as the ratio of F50 (clonal expansion) to E x V (chaos), calculated using BLOSUM62-based TCRdist between CDR3 peptides within each V-J. Welch's t-statistics and random forest reduced 500 to 650 V-J features to 13, which were used in a naive Bayes classifier (R e1071). TCRdb redid the processing of the public reads, applying fastp at Q25 and MiXCR, and retained in-frame beta chains. Every distinct CDR3 protein forms one entry, paired with its most common genes and DNA. None of the V and J calls come from the authors' own analysis; TCRdb made them. This sample gives some 500,000 distinct CDR3 sequences in total; 13% to 15% of them show up just once. Of the sample, 15% to 20% is held by the ten largest clones.

From cysteine to phenylalanine, the CDR3 is 15 amino acids long. Kept here is only the CDR3 DNA, which spans 45 bases and is read in frame from base 1. For this chain, trimming is 11 bases at the V end and 6 bases at the J end, and the number of junction bases without a gene match is 18. The germline V gene specifies SGHTA as CDR1 and FQGTGA as CDR2. Details on this clonotype: Its antigen is not yet known. No qualities accompany the bases; no much larger clone lies one base away.

Study-wide findings and limitations: During validation, the model predicted progression to ophthalmopathy a median of about 5.9 months ahead of onset, with around 71% sensitivity and 72% to 85% specificity. A 13 V-J signature model separated ophthalmopathy from stable hyperthyroidism, with around 90% sensitivity and 81.08% specificity in cross-validation and 80%/75% in testing. Most expanded thyroid clonotypes (frequency above 0.001) were also detected in blood, a finding suggesting that blood repertoires may reflect thyroid immune responses. No statistical method was used to fix the sample size in advance, and group allocation was not hidden from the investigators.

This clonotype was obtained from a woman aged 18-29 years with Graves' hyperthyroidism. Sequencing was carried out using blood. The rearrangement combines TRBV7-3 with TRBJ1-2; 7 of the junction bases match TRBD1. The CDR3 region: CAARVGGAGGDGYTF. The DNA sequence is TGTGCCGCCCGCGTAGGGGGCGCCGGAGGGGATGGCTACACCTTC.